These 25 T cell receptor beta chains were sequenced from one sample in a study of control samples from healthy donors and cancer patients. Repertoires were generated with immunoSEQ multiplex PCR, while TCRdb's copy carries only in-frame clones and drops some. The sample carries 94,000 or so clones, roughly 84% recorded once. Sequencing was done on a sample of PBMCs. Source of these receptors: a man aged 65 to 79 with lung cancer.

This clone appeared once. The rearrangement links TRBV5-8 to TRBJ1-4, with D hard to call. The CDR3 covers 16 residues. Germline assignment: CDR1 SGHTS and CDR2 YDEGEE. Between the trimmed V and J ends, which lost 6 bases and 8 bases, there was a span of 23 bases. In DNA, the CDR3 is TGTGCCAGCACCTCCGGGTCCCCCACCGGGAGGGAAAAACTGTTTTTT. This gives the protein CASTSGSPTGREKLFF.

The chain joins TRBV4-3 to TRBJ2-1; D is undetermined. The length of the CDR3 is 13 residues. Germline values: CDR1 LGHNA, CDR2 YSLEER. The germline V and J ends were trimmed by 0 bases and 8 bases, with 8 bases remaining between them. In nucleotides, the CDR3 is TGCGCCAGCAGCCAAGATATAAGATATGAGCAGTTCTTC. Amino acid sequence: CASSQDIRYEQFF.

This clone is a singleton in its sample. The chain links TRBV13 to TRBJ2-3; weak D call: TRBD2 (5 bases). This CDR3 is 17 amino acids long. V gave up 0 bases and J gave up 0 bases, with 13 bases separating them. Germline-derived CDR1 and CDR2 are PRHDT and FYEKMQ (reference sequence). CDR3 DNA: TGTGCCAGCAGCTTAGGTTACCGGCGGGCCAGCACAGATACGCAGTATTTT. Its protein is CASSLGYRRASTDTQYF. The complete variable domain, with remaining parts taken from reference TRBV13 and TRBJ2-3, reads AAGVIQSPRHLIKEKRETATLKCYPIPRHDTVYWYQQGPGQDPQFLISFYEKMQSDKGSIPDRFSAQQFSDYHSELNMSSLELGDSALYFCASSLGYRRASTDTQYFGPGTRLTVL.

The chain links TRBV18 to TRBJ2-7; 11 bases are shared with TRBD2. Germline CDR1 KGHSH, CDR2 LQKENI. CDR3 size: 15 residues. V shed 5 bases and J 4 bases; nucleotides not matched to a gene: 7. The CDR3 loop reads CASSATSGGWYEQYF. CDR3 DNA: TGTGCCAGCTCAGCTACTAGCGGGGGTTGGTACGAGCAGTACTTC.

J is TRBJ1-2 and V is TRBV29-1; D ambiguous. The CDR3 is 14 amino acids. CDR1 SQVTM and CDR2 ANQGSEA come from the germline V gene. V lost 4 bases, J lost 5 bases, and 17 bases lay in between. The CDR3 loop reads CSVVKGQATYGYTF. For the CDR3, the DNA is TGCAGCGTTGTAAAAGGGCAGGCAACGTATGGCTACACCTTC.

The V gene is TRBV30, the J gene TRBJ2-1; D assignment may be TRBD1 or TRBD2 (5 bases each). The ends were cut back, 0 bases at V and 2 bases at J, with 11 bases in the middle. Germline CDR1 GTSNPN, CDR2 SVGIG (reference sequence). There are 15 residues in the CDR3. CDR3 sequence reads: CAWSVGDAAYNEQFF. The CDR3 bases are TGTGCCTGGAGTGTAGGGGACGCTGCCTACAATGAGCAGTTCTTC.

A word on this clone: At the DNA level, this CDR3 is encoded by other sequences in the same sample as well. V and J are TRBV5-1 and TRBJ1-6; D not resolved. Germline values: CDR1 SGHRS, CDR2 YFSETQ. Trimming stripped 4 bases from V and 4 bases from J, with 12 bases between. The CDR3 covers 15 residues. The CDR3 nucleotides are TGCGCCAGCAGCCCTGGACGGGGATATAATTCACCCCTCCACTTT. Residues: CASSPGRGYNSPLHF.

The chain recombines TRBV5-4 with TRBJ1-2; D may be TRBD1 (6 bases). Germline V gene sequence: CDR1 SGHNT, CDR2 YYREEE (reference sequence). V was clipped by 1 base and J by 2 bases, with 15 bases between them. There are 16 residues in the CDR3. CDR3 DNA sequence: TGTGCCAGCAGCTTGTTTGGGGGCCGGGGGAACTATGGCTACACCTTC. It yields the protein CASSLFGGRGNYGYTF.

This clone showed up just a few times. The rearrangement uses TRBV30 and TRBJ1-1; the match to TRBD1 covers 8 bases. Germline CDR1 reads GTSNPN; CDR2 reads SVGIG (reference sequence). The junction had 12 bases not matched to a gene; V was cut back by 3 bases and J by 9 bases. The CDR3 contains 14 residues. The CDR3 nucleotides are TGTGCCTGGAGGACCTCCGGGACAGGAGCTAAAGCTTTCTTT. Encoded protein: CAWRTSGTGAKAFF. Supplemented by reference TRBV30 and TRBJ1-1, the full variable domain reads SQTIHQWPATLVQPVGSPLSLECTVEGTSNPNLYWYRQAAGRGLQLLFYSVGIGQISSEVPQNLSASRPQDRQFILSSKKLLLSDSGFYLCAWRTSGTGAKAFFGQGTRLTVV.

This chain joins TRBV27 and TRBJ1-5; 10 bases are a match to TRBD1. Germline loops: CDR1 MNHEY, CDR2 SMNVEV (reference sequence). This CDR3 is 15 amino acids long. V lost 4 bases and J lost 4; bases outside the gene matches: 4. CDR3: CASSSWGQGNQPQHF. CDR3 bases: TGTGCCAGCAGTTCCTGGGGACAGGGGAATCAGCCCCAGCATTTT.

J is TRBJ2-4 and V is TRBV27; 7 positions agree with TRBD1. Germline lookup yields CDR1 MNHEY and CDR2 SMNVEV (reference sequence). V shed 5 bases and J 9 bases; nucleotides not matched to a gene: 7. There are 13 residues in the CDR3. CDR3 sequence reads: CASSVRQGGIQYF. In nucleotides, the CDR3 is TGTGCCAGCAGTGTCCGACAGGGCGGCATTCAGTACTTC.

The chain couples TRBV21-1 to TRBJ1-5; TRBD1, the table's D call, lacks a check against the DNA. TRBV21-1 is noted as a pseudogene. This CDR3 comprises 18 residues. The CDR3 loop reads CASSKGGTVFGDNQPQHF. Here the CDR3 DNA reads TGTGCCAGCAGCAAAGGAGGGACAGTCTTTGGTGACAATCAGCCCCAGCATTTT.

The V and J genes are TRBV9 and TRBJ2-3; 9 bases are shared with TRBD1. V was clipped by 4 bases and J by 5 bases; unmatched bases: 11. The germline V gene has CDR1 SGDLS and CDR2 YYNGEE. This CDR3 contains 16 residues. The DNA of the CDR3 is TGTGCCAGCAGCCGACTACAGGGGGCGCAAATAGATACGCAGTATTTT. Its protein product is CASSRLQGAQIDTQYF. The full variable domain, completed using reference TRBV9 and TRBJ2-3, is DSGVTQTPKHLITATGQRVTLRCSPRSGDLSVYWYQQSLDQGLQFLIQYYNGEERAKGNILERFSAQQFPDLHSELNLSSLELGDSALYFCASSRLQGAQIDTQYFGPGTRLTVL.

The chain couples TRBV15 to TRBJ1-5, with D perhaps matching TRBD1 (5 bases). CDR3 length: 15 amino acids. Germline V lookup: CDR1 LNHNV, CDR2 YYDKDF (reference sequence). The V gene lost 1 base and the J gene lost 3 bases, with 10 bases spanning the gap. CDR3 residues: CATSRGRENNQPQHF. The CDR3 DNA reads as TGTGCCACCAGCAGAGGCAGGGAAAACAATCAGCCCCAGCATTTT. Looking up the rest from reference TRBV15 and TRBJ1-5 gives the full variable domain: DAMVIQNPRYQVTQFGKPVTLSCSQTLNHNVMYWYQQKSSQAPKLLFHYYDKDFNNEADTPDNFQSRRPNTSFCFLDIRSPGLGDTAMYLCATSRGRENNQPQHFGDGTRLSIL.

This clone is a singleton in its sample. This chain uses TRBV5-6 with TRBJ1-3; D unclear. The V gene lost 0 bases and the J gene lost 0 bases, with 7 bases spanning the gap. Germline CDR1 reads SGHDT; CDR2 reads YYEEEE. The CDR3 consists of 15 residues. CDR3 region: CASSLGRASGNTIYF. DNA for the CDR3: TGTGCCAGCAGCTTGGGGAGGGCCTCTGGAAACACCATATATTTT. Drawing the rest from reference TRBV5-6 and TRBJ1-3, the complete variable domain is DAGVTQSPTHLIKTRGQQVTLRCSPKSGHDTVSWYQQALGQGPQFIFQYYEEEERQRGNFPDRFSGHQFPNYSSELNVNALLLGDSALYLCASSLGRASGNTIYFGEGSWLTVV.

This chain connects TRBV11-2 to TRBJ2-7; D is undetermined. Germline values: CDR1 SGHAT, CDR2 FQNNGV. The V end was cut by 0 bases, the J end by 3 bases, with 12 bases between. CDR3 length: 15 residues. The CDR3 spells CASSLDRYTYYEQYF. As DNA, the CDR3 is TGTGCCAGCAGCTTAGATCGGTACACCTACTACGAGCAGTACTTC.

The chain combines TRBV6-4 with TRBJ2-3; 11 nucleotides agree with TRBD1. CDR1 MRHNA and CDR2 SNTAGT come from the germline V gene. This CDR3 is 16 amino acids long. Unmatched junction bases numbered 5, after V lost 3 bases and J lost 3 bases. The CDR3 nucleotides are TGTGCCAGCAGTGAATCCGGGACAGGGGGGACAGATACGCAGTATTTT. Its protein product is CASSESGTGGTDTQYF.

The rearrangement links TRBV6-2 or TRBV6-3 to TRBJ2-3; D perhaps matches TRBD2 (5 bases). Trimming left V 5 bases short and J 9 bases short, with 18 bases between. Germline CDR1 is MNHEY and CDR2 is SVGEGT. This CDR3 region has 14 residues. CDR3 residues: CASSTTRTLGTQYF. CDR3 DNA: TGTGCCAGCAGTACCACGCGAACACTAGGAACGCAGTATTTT.

This clone was detected a few times. Distinct nucleotide sequences in the sample also encode this CDR3. The V and J genes are TRBV11-3 and TRBJ2-3; 14 nucleotides line up with TRBD2. V was pared by 1 base and J by 2 bases, with 5 bases of the junction left unmatched. The CDR3 is 18 residues long. Germline CDR1 SGHNT, CDR2 YENEEA. The CDR3 DNA follows: TGTGCCAGCAGCTTAGGGGGGACTAGCGGGGGAACCACAGATACGCAGTATTTT. Its translation is CASSLGGTSGGTTDTQYF.

This clone turned up a few times. The chain is built from TRBV28 and TRBJ1-5; weak D call: TRBD1 (5 bases). Germline values: CDR1 MDHEN, CDR2 SYDVKM. V was clipped by 10 bases and J by 2 bases, with 9 bases between them. This CDR3 has 12 residues. The DNA of the CDR3 is TGTGCCACGGGGGTTGGCAATCAGCCCCAGCATTTT. Translation gives CATGVGNQPQHF.

V is TRBV6-5 and J is TRBJ2-3, with 9 bases aligning to TRBD2. This CDR3 contains 15 residues. Germline-derived CDR1 and CDR2 are MNHEY and SVGAGI. The trim removed 10 bases at V and 2 bases at J, leaving 10 bases unmatched. CDR3 DNA sequence: TGTGCCACCTCCCCACTAGCGGGCTACACAGATACGCAGTATTTT. Translated, it gives CATSPLAGYTDTQYF.

This clone was detected once. This chain joins TRBV30 and TRBJ1-5; tentatively, D is TRBD1 (5 bases). V lost 3 bases, J lost 4 bases, and 25 bases lay in between. This CDR3 is built from 18 residues. From germline, CDR1 is GTSNPN and CDR2 SVGIG (reference sequence). The CDR3 DNA sequence: TGTGCCTGGAGCACCCCGGGACCGATGGGTCCAATAAATCAGCCCCAGCATTTT. The encoded protein is CAWSTPGPMGPINQPQHF.

CDR3 amino acids: CATRDRGLYGYTF. For the CDR3, the DNA is TGTGCCACCCGGGACAGGGGGCTCTATGGCTACACCTTC. The chain uses TRBV6-6 and TRBJ1-2; TRBD1 aligns across 12 bases. V was pared by 10 bases and J by 4 bases, with 4 bases of the junction left unmatched. CDR1 and CDR2 (germline): MNHNY, SVGAGI (reference sequence). This CDR3 is 13 amino acids long.

The chain links TRBV4-2 to TRBJ1-6, with 7 bases lining up with TRBD1. Trimming removed 2 bases from V and 7 bases from J; junction bases left unmatched: 5. The CDR3 extends over 15 amino acids. Germline V lookup: CDR1 LGHNA, CDR2 YNFKEQ. The CDR3 sequence is CASSQPGTVNSPLHF. CDR3 bases: TGTGCCAGCAGCCAACCCGGGACAGTGAATTCACCCCTCCACTTT.

In regard to this clone: At one boundary the junction diverges from the germline segment, which might be a read error. V usage is TRBV6-1 and J usage is TRBJ1-1; tentatively, D is TRBD1 (5 bases). The CDR3 loop spans 11 amino acids. Germline V gene lookup returns CDR1 MNHNS and CDR2 SASEGT. For the CDR3, the DNA is TGTGCCAGCAGTGAAGATTTGGGGGTAATCTTT. Protein: CASSEDLGVIF.